Listed here are 8 T cell receptor beta chains from one sample, sequenced in a study of technical replicates of blood from a handful of donors (dated by TCRdb to 2017 to 2019). Library prep was done by the immunoSEQ multiplex PCR assay. The source is immuneACCESS, and TCRdb retained only in-frame sequences with V and J called. Part of the clones is not carried over; for the studies checked, unresolved V genes explain less than half of this, and the remainder is unexplained. The sample includes tens of thousands of clones, with roughly 98% observed a single time. The ten most abundant clones make up approximately 0.17% of the sample. Source material: T cells isolated from PBMCs. The receptors were sampled from a human donor in good health.

The chain employs TRBV30 and TRBJ1-5, with 9 positions matching TRBD1. Germline V CDR1 and CDR2: GTSNPN, SVGIG (reference sequence). This CDR3 contains 15 residues. V shed 0 bases, J shed 4 bases, and the junction held 4 bases outside the gene matches. CDR3 residues: CAWSVRGTGNQPQHF. CDR3 nucleotide sequence: TGTGCCTGGAGTGTGCGCGGGACAGGGAATCAGCCCCAGCATTTT. Full variable domain (remainder filled in from reference TRBV30 and TRBJ1-5): SQTIHQWPATLVQPVGSPLSLECTVEGTSNPNLYWYRQAAGRGLQLLFYSVGIGQISSEVPQNLSASRPQDRQFILSSKKLLLSDSGFYLCAWSVRGTGNQPQHFGDGTRLSIL.

The rearrangement joins TRBV5-1 to TRBJ1-2; tentative D call: TRBD1 (6 bases). Looked up from germline, CDR1 is SGHRS and CDR2 is YFSETQ. The CDR3 has 15 residues. Trimming removed 0 bases from V and 2 bases from J, with 11 bases in between. CDR3 DNA sequence: TGCGCCAGCAGCTTGGCAGGGGCGCAGAACTATGGCTACACCTTC. Protein product: CASSLAGAQNYGYTF.

The chain uses TRBV5-4 and TRBJ1-2, with D perhaps TRBD1 (6 bases). Trimming left V 5 bases short and J 4 bases short, with 12 bases between. In germline, CDR1 is SGHNT, CDR2 YYREEE (reference sequence). This CDR3 contains 13 residues. CDR3 coding DNA: TGTGCCAGCAGTCCTCCGACAGGCTATGGCTACACCTTC. Its translation: CASSPPTGYGYTF.

This chain uses TRBV29-1 with TRBJ2-5; possible D gene TRBD2, 6 bases. V was clipped by 6 bases and J by 2 bases, with 13 bases between them. This CDR3 has 13 amino acids. Germline V gene lookup returns CDR1 SQVTM and CDR2 ANQGSEA. In nucleotides, the CDR3 is TGCAGCGTCTCCGGGACTTTTCAAGAGACCCAGTACTTC. It specifies CSVSGTFQETQYF.

The chain couples TRBV28 to TRBJ1-2; 7 bases are a match to TRBD1. The germline CDR1 and CDR2 sequences are MDHEN and SYDVKM. J lost 4 bases, V lost 4 bases, and 3 bases had no gene match. There are 13 residues in the CDR3. CDR3: CASSYRTGYGYTF. For the CDR3, the DNA is TGTGCCAGCAGTTATCGGACAGGCTATGGCTACACCTTC.

The chain's CDR3 is CASTQNTGDTQYF. CDR3 nucleotides: TGTGCCAGCACCCAAAATACGGGAGATACGCAGTATTTT. The chain links TRBV11-2 to TRBJ2-3; D is undetermined. V gave up 7 bases and J gave up 5 bases, with 13 bases separating them. Germline values: CDR1 SGHAT, CDR2 FQNNGV. The CDR3 is made up of 13 amino acids. The whole variable domain, filled in from reference TRBV11-2 and TRBJ2-3, reads EAGVAQSPRYKIIEKRQSVAFWCNPISGHATLYWYQQILGQGPKLLIQFQNNGVVDDSQLPKDRFSAERLKGVDSTLKIQPAKLEDSAVYLCASTQNTGDTQYFGPGTRLTVL.

The rearrangement uses TRBV4-1 and TRBJ2-1; 13 nucleotides line up with TRBD2. V dropped 4 bases and J dropped 3; count of bases not matched to a gene: 6. The CDR3 contains 17 residues. Germline V gene sequence: CDR1 MGHRA, CDR2 YSYEKL. CDR3 in amino acids: CASSPGGLAGVYNEQFF. The CDR3 nucleotides are TGCGCCAGCAGCCCGGGAGGACTAGCGGGGGTCTACAATGAGCAGTTCTTC.

The chain recombines TRBV14 with TRBJ1-2; the D is unclear. The CDR3 has 14 residues. The germline V gene encodes CDR1 SGHDN and CDR2 FVKESK. V lost 2 bases and J 10 bases, leaving 17 bases between the germline ends. In DNA, the CDR3 is TGTGCCAGCAGCCAAATGTTGGGCTCCGGTGCCTACACCTTC. Translation: CASSQMLGSGAYTF.